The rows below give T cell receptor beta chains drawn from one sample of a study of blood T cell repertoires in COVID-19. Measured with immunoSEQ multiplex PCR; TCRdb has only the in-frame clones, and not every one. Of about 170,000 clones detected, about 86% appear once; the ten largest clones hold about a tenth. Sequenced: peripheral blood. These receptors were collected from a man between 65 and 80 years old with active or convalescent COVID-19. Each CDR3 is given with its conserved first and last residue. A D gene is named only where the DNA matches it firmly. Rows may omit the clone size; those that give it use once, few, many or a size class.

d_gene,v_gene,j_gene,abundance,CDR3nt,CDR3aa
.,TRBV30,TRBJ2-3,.,TGTGCCAGCCGTTTAGGGAACCCGGGACTTTTTTTGGGAGATACGCAGTATTTT,CASRLGNPGLFLGDTQYF
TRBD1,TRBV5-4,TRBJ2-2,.,TGTGCCAGCAGCTTCGGACAGGGCACGATTGGGGAGCTGTTTTTT,CASSFGQGTIGELFF
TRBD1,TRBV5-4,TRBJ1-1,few,TGTGCCAGCAGCCCAGACAGGGAGGTCACTGAAGCTTTCTTT,CASSPDREVTEAFF
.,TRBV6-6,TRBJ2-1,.,TGTGCCAGCAGTCAGGCCGGGACAGAGCAGTTCTTC,CASSQAGTEQFF
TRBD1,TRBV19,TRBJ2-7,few,TGTGCCAGTAGTAGACAGGGGGCTGACCGGGTGCAGTACTTC,CASSRQGADRVQYF
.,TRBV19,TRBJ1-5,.,TGTGCCAGTAGGGAACAGGGTTATAGCAATCAGCCCCAGCATTTT,CASREQGYSNQPQHF
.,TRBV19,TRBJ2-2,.,TGTGCCAGTACGCCCACTAGCTTGCTTGCCGGGGAGCTGTTTTTT,CASTPTSLLAGELFF
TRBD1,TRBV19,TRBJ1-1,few,TGTGCCAGTAGTGGACAGGGGGTGGTCACTGAAGCTTTCTTT,CASSGQGVVTEAFF
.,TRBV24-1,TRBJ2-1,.,TGTGCCACCAGTGACAGGGGTAACGATGAGCAGTTCTTC,CATSDRGNDEQFF
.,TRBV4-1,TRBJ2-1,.,TGCGCCAGCAGCCAAGGTAGTAATCTTCACAATGAGCAGTTCTTC,CASSQGSNLHNEQFF
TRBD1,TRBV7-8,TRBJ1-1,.,TGTGCCAGCAGCCTCCGGGACAGGTGGGCTGAAGCTTTCTTT,CASSLRDRWAEAFF
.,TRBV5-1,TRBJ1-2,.,TGCGCCAGCAGCTTGACAGCCGCCTATGGCTACACCTTC,CASSLTAAYGYTF
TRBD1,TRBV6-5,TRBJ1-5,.,TGTGCCAGCTCGGGACAGGGGGACCAGCCCCAGCATTTT,CASSGQGDQPQHF
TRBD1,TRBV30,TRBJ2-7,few,TGTGCCTGGAGTGAGGGACAGGGAACCTACGAGCAGTACTTC,CAWSEGQGTYEQYF
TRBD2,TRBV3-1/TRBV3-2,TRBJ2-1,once,TGTGCCAGCAGCGCCTTAGCGGGAGTATCATACAATGAGCAGTTCTTC,CASSALAGVSYNEQFF
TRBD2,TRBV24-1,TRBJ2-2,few,TGTGCCACCAGTGATTTGGGGACTAGCGGAAACACCGGGGAGCTGTTTTTT,CATSDLGTSGNTGELFF
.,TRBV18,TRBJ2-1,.,TGTGCCAGCTCCGTGACTCCAGGGGGGACGGGCAATGAGCAGTTCTTC,CASSVTPGGTGNEQFF
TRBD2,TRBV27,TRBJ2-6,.,TGTGCCAGCAGTTTATCGGGACTAGCAGCATCTGGGGCCAACGTCCTGACTTTC,CASSLSGLAASGANVLTF
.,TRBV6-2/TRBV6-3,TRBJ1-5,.,TGTGCCAGCAGCCACCGGGGGAGCAATCAGCCCCAGCATTTT,CASSHRGSNQPQHF
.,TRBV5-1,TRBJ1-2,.,TGCGCCAGCAGCCAGGAGGAGGGGACCTATGGAGGAGGCTACACCTTC,CASSQEEGTYGGGYTF
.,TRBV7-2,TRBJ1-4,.,TGTGCCAGCAGCTTAGCGGGGCTGATTAATGAAAAACTGTTTTTT,CASSLAGLINEKLFF
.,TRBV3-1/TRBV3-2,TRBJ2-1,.,TGTGCCAGCAGCCACAGCGGTGAGCAGTTCTTC,CASSHSGEQFF
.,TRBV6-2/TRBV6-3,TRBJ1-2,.,TGTGCCAGCAGTTACTCGAGGATGATAGCTAACTATGGCTACACCTTC,CASSYSRMIANYGYTF
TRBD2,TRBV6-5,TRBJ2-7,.,TGTGCCAGCATGAGGACTAGCGGGAGTATCTACGAGCAGTACTTC,CASMRTSGSIYEQYF
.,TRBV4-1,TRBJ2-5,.,TGCGCCAGCAGCCAAAGGGACTTTCAAGAGACCCAGTACTTC,CASSQRDFQETQYF
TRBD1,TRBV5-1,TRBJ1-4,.,TGCGCCAGCAGTCCCTCCCCCACAGGGGGCACTAATGAAAAACTGTTTTTT,CASSPSPTGGTNEKLFF
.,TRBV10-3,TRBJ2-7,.,TGTGCCACGAGGAGGGAGACAAACAACTACGAGCAGTACTTC,CATRRETNNYEQYF
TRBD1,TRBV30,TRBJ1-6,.,TGTGCCTGGTCAGGACAGGGGAATTCACCCCTCCACTTT,CAWSGQGNSPLHF
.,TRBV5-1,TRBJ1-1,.,TGCGCCAGCAGCTTGGCCGAAACGACACCTCCTGAAGCTTTCTTT,CASSLAETTPPEAFF
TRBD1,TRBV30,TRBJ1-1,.,TGTGCCTGGATGAGGACAGGGGTGATGAACACTGAAGCTTTCTTT,CAWMRTGVMNTEAFF
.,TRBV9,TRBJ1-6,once,TGTGCCAGCAGCGCACCTGGACAGTATTCACCCCTCCACTTT,CASSAPGQYSPLHF
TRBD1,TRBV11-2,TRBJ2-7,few,TGTGCCAGCAGCTTAGTGACAGGGGCTGGGGGCGAGCAGTACTTC,CASSLVTGAGGEQYF
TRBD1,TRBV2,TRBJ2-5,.,TGTGCCAGCGGAAGACAGGGCCTCCAAGAGACCCAGTACTTC,CASGRQGLQETQYF
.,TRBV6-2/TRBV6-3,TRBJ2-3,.,TGTGCCAGCAGTAGCGCCGCGACCCCAAGGGGAGATACGCAGTATTTT,CASSSAATPRGDTQYF
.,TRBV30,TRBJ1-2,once,TGTGCCTGGAGCGCTAACTATGGCTACACCTTC,CAWSANYGYTF
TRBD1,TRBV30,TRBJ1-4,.,TGTGCCTCTTCCCCGACAGGGGCTAATGAAAAACTGTTTTTT,CASSPTGANEKLFF
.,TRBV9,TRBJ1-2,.,TGTGCCAGCAGCGCCCGTGGCAGGGCAAGCTATGGCTACACCTTC,CASSARGRASYGYTF
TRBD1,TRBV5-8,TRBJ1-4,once,TGTGCCAGCAGCTTGGTGGGACAGCAGGGTGAAAAACTGTTTTTT,CASSLVGQQGEKLFF
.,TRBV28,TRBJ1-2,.,TGTGTGGTATCGGGGGGGAACTATGGCTACACCTTC,CVVSGGNYGYTF
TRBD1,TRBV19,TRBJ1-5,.,TGTGCCAGTAGTATAAGGGGACAGGGCAATCAGCCCCAGCATTTT,CASSIRGQGNQPQHF
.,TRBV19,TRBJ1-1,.,TGTGCCAGTAGTATAGTGGTGGGAGACACTGAAGCTTTCTTT,CASSIVVGDTEAFF
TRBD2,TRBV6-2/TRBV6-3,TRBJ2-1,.,TGTGCCAGCAGGCCTAGCGGGGGGCTAGGGGAGCAGTTCTTC,CASRPSGGLGEQFF
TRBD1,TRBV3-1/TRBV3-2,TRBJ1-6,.,TGTGCCAGCAGCCGGGGACAGCTCTATAATTCACCCCTCCACTTT,CASSRGQLYNSPLHF
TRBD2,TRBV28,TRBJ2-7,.,TGTGCCAGCAGTTTCAATATGGGACTAGCGGGGGGTTACGAGCAGTACTTC,CASSFNMGLAGGYEQYF
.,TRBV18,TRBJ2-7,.,TGTGCCAGCTCAGCCAGGGCTAGCGTCTACGAGCAGTACTTC,CASSARASVYEQYF